This T cell receptor beta chain comes out of a study of HIV-infected patients and healthy controls. Reverse transcription used 450 to 550 ng RNA and constant-region primers for alpha and beta. Alpha and beta chain libraries were made separately by chain-specific third strand synthesis with multiplexing indices. MiXCR, run by TCRdb on the 5' RACE reads, gives a single entry per CDR3 protein. The sample lists about 12,000 distinct CDR3 sequences; 9.3% were seen once. Whole blood was used without fractionation, so all unsorted peripheral T cells were included. Germline CDR1 and CDR2: SGHVS and FQNEAQ. The CDR3 covers 14 residues. V shed 4 bases and J shed 6 bases, with 16 bases lying between them. This clonotype was counted many times.

Source: blood, taken before antiretroviral therapy. The sequence was obtained from an adult with HIV infection. The donor label of this sample is uncertain. This rearrangement joins TRBV7-8 to TRBJ2-7; D gene uncertain. The CDR3 reads CASSSTALVSEQYF. The CDR3 DNA reads as TGTGCCAGCAGCTCAACAGCGCTGGTCAGCGAGCAGTACTTC.